This T cell receptor (beta chain) was documented in a study of brain metastases from non-small cell lung cancer. The study's findings and limits: Paired brain metastases and primary tumors largely shared TCR repertoires.

V lost 3 bases, J lost 3 bases, and 3 bases stayed unmatched. Germline assignment: CDR1 LGHDT and CDR2 YNNKEL (reference sequence). The CDR3 totals 15 residues. Profiled with immunoSEQ multiplex PCR; TCRdb holds only in-frame clones, not every one. The sample yields 2,700 or so clones, around 80% seen once. Comments on this clone: Its matching antigen is unknown.

The TCR was taken from a donor at least 40 years old with non-small cell lung cancer. The genes are TRBV3-1 (or the pseudogene TRBV3-2) and TRBJ2-4, with TRBD1 matching over 9 bases. The sample taken for sequencing was primary lung tumor tissue. CDR3 protein: CASSQRDRDKNIQYF. The CDR3 DNA follows: TGTGCCAGCAGCCAGAGGGACAGGGACAAAAACATTCAGTACTTC.